The 28 T cell receptor beta chains below were found in one sample sequenced in a study of T cells in Graves' hyperthyroidism and ophthalmopathy. Researchers amplified the TCR beta CDR3 regions from RNA transcripts. The HTBI primer set drove a first-round RT-PCR of the TCR CDR3. TCRdb analysed the multiplex PCR reads with MiXCR anew, one entry per CDR3 protein. The profile shows around 400,000 distinct CDR3 sequences, around 25% of them singletons. What was sequenced was blood. The receptor source for this set is a man in his forties or fifties with Graves' hyperthyroidism.

This clonotype has just a few counts. DNA for the CDR3: TGTGCCAGCAGTTTATTGGGGGGCAGGGGCTATGGCTACACCTTC. As protein: CASSLLGGRGYGYTF. The V and J genes are TRBV27 and TRBJ1-2; weak D call: TRBD1 (6 bases). Germline values: CDR1 MNHEY, CDR2 SMNVEV (reference sequence). V was clipped by 1 base and J by 4 bases, with 13 bases between them. The CDR3 covers 15 residues.

This clonotype was detected only a few times. J is TRBJ2-1 and V is TRBV5-1, with 8 bases fitting TRBD2. The CDR3 length is 15 residues. With 1 base clipped from V and 10 bases from J, the junction kept 10 bases outside the gene matches. CDR1 and CDR2 from the germline V gene are SGHRS and YFSETQ. The CDR3 coding sequence is TGCGCCAGCAGCTTGCCGGGGGGGCCGATGGGCGAGCAGTTCTTC. Amino acids: CASSLPGGPMGEQFF.

In this sample, this clonotype turned up many times. The chain couples TRBV20-1 to TRBJ1-1; D is possibly TRBD1 (6 bases). Trimming took 3 bases from V and 4 from J, leaving 15 bases between them. This CDR3 comprises 14 residues. Per germline, CDR1 DFQATT and CDR2 SNEGSKA (reference sequence). This CDR3 reads CSASQGRASTEAFF. The CDR3 nucleotides read TGCAGTGCTAGTCAGGGGCGTGCGAGCACTGAAGCTTTCTTT.

This clonotype has more than one count but fewer than ten. This chain connects TRBV18 to TRBJ2-3, with a possible D match to TRBD1 (6 bases). V was pared by 3 bases and J by 2 bases, with 12 bases between. This CDR3 has 15 residues. Per the germline V gene, CDR1 is KGHSH and CDR2 is LQKENI. CDR3 nucleotide sequence: TGTGCCAGCTCACCTCAGGGGATATACACAGATACGCAGTATTTT. Residues: CASSPQGIYTDTQYF.

The rearrangement uses TRBV4-1 and TRBJ2-3, with TRBD2 matching over 7 bases. Germline V gene data show CDR1 as MGHRA and CDR2 as YSYEKL. J lost 4 bases, V lost 2 bases, and 9 bases had no gene match. CDR3 size: 16 residues. The CDR3 DNA follows: TGCGCCAGCAGCCAATTTCATGGACTAGATTCAGATACGCAGTATTTT. Translating it yields CASSQFHGLDSDTQYF.

This clonotype is termed medium-sized. The chain uses TRBV2 and TRBJ2-5; 9 positions match TRBD2. The CDR3 spans 15 residues. J gave up 0 bases and V 6 bases, and 5 bases lay outside the gene matches. The germline V gene has CDR1 SNHLY and CDR2 FYNNEI. The CDR3: CASSASGMDQETQYF. DNA for the CDR3: TGTGCCAGCAGCGCTAGCGGGATGGACCAAGAGACCCAGTACTTC.

DNA for the CDR3: TGTGCCAGCTCCCCTCTCGACGGGGCCAAAAACATTCAGTACTTC. It yields the protein CASSPLDGAKNIQYF. This chain links TRBV18 with TRBJ2-4; D unclear. This CDR3 region has 15 residues. CDR1 KGHSH and CDR2 LQKENI come from the germline V gene. V lost 6 bases to trimming and J lost 1 base, with 13 bases between them.

This clonotype was seen ten or more times. The V and J genes are TRBV30 and TRBJ2-3; possible D gene TRBD1, 6 bases. Per the germline V gene, CDR1 is GTSNPN and CDR2 is SVGIG (reference sequence). The CDR3 has 14 residues. Trimming took 4 bases from V and 3 from J, leaving 14 bases between them. The CDR3 bases are TGTGCCTGGATCGACAGGAGAAGGACAGATACGCAGTATTTT. Amino acids: CAWIDRRRTDTQYF.

The V gene is TRBV14, the J gene TRBJ2-1, with 11 bases lining up with TRBD2. Germline CDR1 and CDR2: SGHDN and FVKESK. V trimming: 1 base; J trimming: 6 bases; junction bases outside the gene matches: 5. The CDR3 consists of 16 residues. The CDR3 bases are TGTGCCAGCAGCCAAGGATCTAGCGGGAGGATCAATGAGCAGTTCTTC. Its translation: CASSQGSSGRINEQFF.

In regard to this clonotype: This could be a read error, since a much larger clone is one nucleotide away. The chain couples TRBV11-3 to TRBJ2-3, with 9 bases lining up with TRBD2. The CDR3 length is 19 residues. CDR1 SGHNT and CDR2 YENEEA come from the germline V gene. The V segment lost 4 bases and the J segment 8 bases; nucleotides outside the gene matches: 22. The CDR3 sequence: CASSSSTGTSLHHSSTQYF. For the CDR3, the DNA is TGTGCCAGCAGCTCATCAACCGGGACTAGCCTCCACCATTCCTCTACGCAGTATTTT.

The sample holds a few counts of this clonotype. The V call is TRBV20-1, the J call TRBJ2-7, with 8 bases aligning to TRBD1. The CDR3 has 17 residues. Unmatched junction bases numbered 10, after V lost 0 bases and J lost 0 bases. CDR1 and CDR2 (germline): DFQATT, SNEGSKA (reference sequence). The DNA of the CDR3 is TGCAGTGCTAGAGATTGGACAGGGCCTGAGAGCTCCTACGAGCAGTACTTC. Protein product: CSARDWTGPESSYEQYF.

The chain uses TRBV6-1 and TRBJ2-2, with 12 nucleotides matching TRBD2. The CDR3 sequence is 19 residues long. Germline trimming cut 5 bases from V and 5 bases from J; bases unmatched to any gene: 15. Germline V gives CDR1 MNHNS, CDR2 SASEGT. The DNA for the CDR3 is TGTGCCAGCAGTCACATAGGCACTAGCGGGAGGTTGAGGACCGGGGAGCTGTTTTTT. Encoded protein: CASSHIGTSGRLRTGELFF.

The V call is TRBV29-1, the J call TRBJ1-2; weak D call: TRBD1 (6 bases). Looked up from germline, CDR1 is SQVTM and CDR2 is ANQGSEA. V shed 4 bases and J shed 6 bases, with 18 bases lying between them. The length of the CDR3 is 14 residues. The CDR3 is CSVAGRGAWDGYTF. In nucleotides, the CDR3 is TGCAGCGTTGCTGGACGGGGGGCTTGGGATGGCTACACCTTC.

This clonotype was counted only a few times. The genes are TRBV5-1 and TRBJ1-6; D is perhaps TRBD1 (5 bases). V lost 4 bases and J 3 bases, leaving 17 bases between the germline ends. Looked up from germline, CDR1 is SGHRS and CDR2 is YFSETQ. The CDR3 runs 17 residues. This CDR3 reads CASSPHRQDIYNSPLHF. As DNA, the CDR3 is TGCGCCAGCAGCCCCCATCGGCAGGACATCTATAATTCACCCCTCCACTTT.

This chain joins TRBV5-1 and TRBJ2-5, with 9 bases lining up with TRBD2. Germline trimming cut 5 bases from V and 4 bases from J; bases unmatched to any gene: 21. CDR3 length: 19 residues. Looked up from germline, CDR1 is SGHRS and CDR2 is YFSETQ. In nucleotides, the CDR3 is TGCGCCAGCAGTGGCACTCTGTTAGCGGGAGCAGAGTTAGCAGAGACCCAGTACTTC. Amino acid sequence: CASSGTLLAGAELAETQYF.

This clonotype was found many times. The chain joins TRBV11-2 to TRBJ1-2; a weak D match, TRBD1 (6 bases). Germline CDR1 and CDR2: SGHAT and FQNNGV. V gave up 4 bases and J gave up 4 bases, with 10 bases separating them. CDR3 length: 13 amino acids. CDR3 in DNA: TGTGCCAGCAGCTCCACAGGGCTCTATGGCTACACCTTC. It encodes CASSSTGLYGYTF.

This clonotype has more than one count but fewer than ten. The genes are TRBV2 and TRBJ2-7; weak D call: TRBD1 (5 bases). CDR1 SNHLY and CDR2 FYNNEI come from the germline V gene. Trimming stripped 4 bases from V and 4 bases from J, with 11 bases between. This CDR3 is 13 amino acids long. As DNA, the CDR3 is TGTGCCAGCAGTGTTCAGGGATCGTACGAGCAGTACTTC. This codes for CASSVQGSYEQYF.

This clonotype was counted a few times. The chain uses TRBV5-1 and TRBJ2-3; 14 bases fit TRBD2. The CDR3 extends over 17 amino acids. CDR1 is SGHRS, CDR2 YFSETQ, per germline. The V gene end was trimmed by 4 bases and the J gene end by 7 bases; junction bases not matched to a gene: 11. CDR3 DNA: TGCGCCAGCAGCCCGGGGTCCGGGACTAGCGGGAGAAATACGCAGTATTTT. Translation gives CASSPGSGTSGRNTQYF.

This clonotype was detected only once. One end of the junction varies from germline; a read error may be responsible. V and J are TRBV2 and TRBJ2-5; possible D gene TRBD2, 6 bases. Germline V lookup: CDR1 SNHLY, CDR2 FYNNEI. CDR3 length: 13 residues. The CDR3 DNA reads TGTGCCAGCAGTTCGACTAGACAAGAGGCCCAGTACTTC. Encoded protein: CASSSTRQEAQYF.

Only a few counts were recorded for this clonotype. The chain recombines TRBV7-9 with TRBJ2-5; tentatively, D is TRBD2 (7 bases). CDR3 length: 14 residues. Trimming removed 5 bases from V and 3 bases from J, with 13 bases in between. CDR1 is SEHNR and CDR2 is FQNEAQ in the germline V gene (reference sequence). DNA of the CDR3: TGTGCCAGCAGCATAAAGGGGGGGAAAGAGACCCAGTACTTC. Amino acid sequence: CASSIKGGKETQYF.

V usage is TRBV27 and J usage is TRBJ2-7, with TRBD2 matching over 12 bases. The germline V gene has CDR1 MNHEY and CDR2 SMNVEV (reference sequence). The CDR3 spans 17 residues. The trim removed 3 bases at V and 2 bases at J, leaving 8 bases unmatched. CDR3 DNA sequence: TGTGCCAGCAGTTTGGCTAGCGGGAGGGTTATTCCCTACGAGCAGTACTTC. Protein product: CASSLASGRVIPYEQYF.

The rearrangement links TRBV19 to TRBJ1-2, with 7 bases matching TRBD1. CDR3 length: 15 amino acids. Germline V gene sequence: CDR1 LNHDA, CDR2 SQIVND (reference sequence). Trimming took 3 bases from V and 4 from J; bases not matched to a gene: 8. CDR3 sequence reads: CASSIQRGQSYGYTF. CDR3 sequence (DNA): TGTGCCAGTAGTATTCAGAGGGGGCAATCCTATGGCTACACCTTC.

The CDR3 sequence: CASSSLAGEFEQYF. The CDR3 coding sequence is TGCGCCAGCAGCTCACTAGCGGGAGAGTTCGAGCAGTACTTC. This rearrangement joins TRBV10-1 to TRBJ2-7; 11 bases map to TRBD2. The CDR3 loop spans 14 amino acids. The junction had 7 bases not matched to a gene; V was cut back by 6 bases and J by 6 bases. Germline V gene sequence: CDR1 WNHNN, CDR2 SYGVQD (reference sequence).

The rearrangement joins TRBV10-2 to TRBJ2-4; 9 bases agree with TRBD2. The germline CDR1 and CDR2 sequences are WSHSY and SAAADI. The ends lost 2 bases at V and 0 bases at J; junction bases unmatched: 11. The CDR3 has 19 amino acids. DNA of the CDR3: TGCGCCAGCAGTGAGGGTAGCGGGAGCGATTCTCTAGCCAAAAACATTCAGTACTTC. Translation: CASSEGSGSDSLAKNIQYF.

This clonotype was seen only a few times. The chain has TRBV4-2 and TRBJ2-5; the D gene is possibly TRBD2 (6 bases). Germline CDR1 LGHNA, CDR2 YNFKEQ. CDR3 size: 17 residues. V lost 0 bases and J 3 bases, leaving 17 bases between the germline ends. CDR3 protein: CASSQDRAGRAEETQYF. The CDR3 bases are TGTGCCAGCAGCCAAGATCGGGCGGGAAGGGCGGAAGAGACCCAGTACTTC.

In its sample, this clonotype was seen a few times. V gene TRBV12-5 combines with J gene TRBJ2-2; D ambiguous. This CDR3 spans 16 amino acids. The V end was cut by 0 bases, the J end by 1 base, with 9 bases between. Looked up from germline, CDR1 is LGHNT and CDR2 is FRNRAP. The CDR3 DNA is TGTGCTAGTGGTTTGGTACTTAACCAGAACACCGGGGAGCTGTTTTTT. This encodes CASGLVLNQNTGELFF. The complete variable domain, with remaining parts taken from reference TRBV12-5 and TRBJ2-2, reads DARVTQTPRHKVTEMGQEVTMRCQPILGHNTVFWYRQTMMQGLELLAYFRNRAPLDDSGMPKDRFSAEMPDATLATLKIQPSEPRDSAVYFCASGLVLNQNTGELFFGEGSRLTVL.

V gene TRBV4-1 combines with J gene TRBJ1-1, with a possible D match to TRBD1 (6 bases). This CDR3 spans 15 amino acids. Trimming cost V 1 base and J 4 bases, with 13 bases left between them. Germline V gene lookup returns CDR1 MGHRA and CDR2 YSYEKL. CDR3 bases: TGCGCCAGCAGCCAAGTACAGGGTGCGGGCACTGAAGCTTTCTTT. Residues: CASSQVQGAGTEAFF.

The CDR3 DNA sequence: TGTGCCAGCCGCGGCCGAGCGGGAGGACACAATGAGCAGTTCTTC. The encoded protein is CASRGRAGGHNEQFF. The chain uses TRBV5-5 and TRBJ2-1, with TRBD2 matching 9 bases. The length of the CDR3 is 15 residues. The V segment lost 7 bases and the J segment 5 bases; nucleotides outside the gene matches: 10. Germline values: CDR1 SGHKS, CDR2 YYEKEE (reference sequence).